The subject of this entry is one TCR beta chain. At one of its ends the junction is not consistent with the germline gene, which may arise from a read error. The data were obtained in a study of tumor-infiltrating lymphocytes in primary liver carcinoma. Study-wide background: Primary liver carcinoma in the patients was surgically resected. Stage T1-T3 N0M0 tumors spanned about 4 to 11 cm. Every sample contained roughly 3.5 to 7.13 million productive TCRbeta reads, and these numbers were similar from one tissue type to another.

Priming with a constant-region primer yielded TCR beta cDNA from 450 to 600 ng total RNA. Nested multiplex PCR, run for three rounds with slightly modified ARM-PCR, yielded TCR beta libraries. It was with TRBV1-TRBV30 forward primers and a C-beta reverse primer that the first two PCR rounds were run, at around 11 cycles each. TCRdb reanalysed the multiplex PCR reads using MiXCR and keeps one entry per CDR3 protein. There are about 320,000 distinct CDR3 sequences in the sample; roughly 60% occur only once, and more than 8.5% lies in the top ten. CDR3 length: 17 amino acids. Germline V gene data show CDR1 as SGHAT and CDR2 as FQDESV (reference sequence). Germline DNA was also extracted, while the blood RNA originated from unsorted whole blood. Preoperatively, about 3.6 milliliters of peripheral blood were collected.

Source material: peripheral blood. The chain couples TRBV11-1 to TRBJ2-1; 9 positions agree with TRBD2. The TCR was taken from a man between 35 and 55 years old with primary liver carcinoma and hepatitis B virus infection. CDR3 sequence (DNA): TGTGCCAGCAACTTACAGGACGGGGGACTAGCCGGGAATGAGCAGTTCTTC. This encodes CASNLQDGGLAGNEQFF.